The 3 T cell receptor beta chains listed next were all sequenced from one sample in a study of control samples from healthy donors and cancer patients. Data came from immunoSEQ multiplex PCR; TCRdb stores just in-frame clones and leaves some out. Of 120,000 to 150,000 clones listed, 80% to 95% are singletons. The sample taken for sequencing was blood. These receptor sequences come from a man under 40 in good health.

The chain combines TRBV7-9 with TRBJ1-3; a possible D gene is TRBD1 (6 bases). CDR3 length equals 19 residues. Germline assignment: CDR1 SEHNR and CDR2 FQNEAQ (reference sequence). Deletions cut 0 bases from V and 3 bases from J, with 21 bases between. This CDR3 is CASSLALRWGGAGGNTIYF. The CDR3 nucleotides read TGTGCCAGCAGCTTAGCGTTGAGATGGGGGGGCGCCGGTGGAAACACCATATATTTT.

The V gene is TRBV23-1, the J gene TRBJ1-5; a possible D gene is TRBD1 (5 bases). TRBV23-1 is classed as an ORF, of uncertain function. V was pared by 5 bases and J by 1 base, with 15 bases between. CDR3 length equals 16 residues. CDR3 amino acids: CASSKLQGASNQPQHF. The CDR3 nucleotides read TGCGCCAGCAGTAAACTCCAGGGTGCGAGCAATCAGCCCCAGCATTTT.

The V and J genes are TRBV25-1 and TRBJ2-1; maybe TRBD2 (6 bases). Germline V gene lookup returns CDR1 MGHDK and CDR2 SYGVNS. This CDR3 has 16 residues. Trimming took 5 bases from V and 6 from J, leaving 20 bases between them. The CDR3 reads CASSPVGGMGSNEQFF. DNA for the CDR3: TGTGCCAGCAGTCCTGTCGGGGGTATGGGGTCCAATGAGCAGTTCTTC.